The rows below give T cell receptor beta chains drawn from one sample of a study of beta chain features in type 1 diabetes. Generated by immunoSEQ multiplex PCR, the TCRdb table keeps only in-frame clones and is missing some. This sample yields about 240,000 clones, of which roughly 14% are seen a single time; roughly 0.02% belongs to the top ten. Material for sequencing was naive CD4+ T cells from blood. These receptors were taken from a man between 25 and 39 years old with type 1 diabetes. Both conserved end residues are part of each CDR3. Fields, in order: V gene, J gene, D gene, clone size, CDR3 DNA, CDR3 protein. A D gene is named only where the DNA matches it firmly. Where a row states a size, it is once, few, many or the class of an expanded clone; other rows omit it.

V: TRBV5-1
J: TRBJ2-5
D: TRBD1
size: few
DNA: TGCGCCAGCAGCTGGGACAGGGTCCGGGGGACCCAGTACTTC
CDR3: CASSWDRVRGTQYF

V: TRBV6-5
J: TRBJ2-1
D: -
size: few
DNA: TGTGCCAGCCGCGGGGTCAATGAGCAGTTCTTC
CDR3: CASRGVNEQFF

V: TRBV5-1
J: TRBJ1-4
D: -
size: few
DNA: TGCGCCAGCAGCTTGGATGGGACAAGGAATGAAAAACTGTTTTTT
CDR3: CASSLDGTRNEKLFF

V: TRBV19
J: TRBJ1-5
D: -
size: few
DNA: TGTGCCAGCAGGGCTGCACAGGTCAATCAGCCCCAGCATTTT
CDR3: CASRAAQVNQPQHF

V: TRBV30
J: TRBJ2-1
D: -
size: few
DNA: TGTGCCTGGGATCCCCAGGGGGGCAATGAGCAGTTCTTC
CDR3: CAWDPQGGNEQFF

V: TRBV6-5
J: TRBJ2-5
D: -
size: -
DNA: TGTGCCAGCCACCGGGAGACCCAGTACTTC
CDR3: CASHRETQYF

V: TRBV2
J: TRBJ2-2
D: TRBD2
size: few
DNA: TGTGCCAGCAGTGAACTCGGACTAGCGGGAGACACCGGGGAGCTGTTTTTT
CDR3: CASSELGLAGDTGELFF

V: TRBV2
J: TRBJ2-1
D: TRBD2
size: few
DNA: TGTGCCAGCACCCAGGGACTAGCGGGAATTTACAATGAGCAGTTCTTC
CDR3: CASTQGLAGIYNEQFF

V: TRBV6-6
J: TRBJ2-2
D: -
size: -
DNA: TGTGCCAGCAGTTATCTGGACAGTGCCGGGGAGCTGTTTTTT
CDR3: CASSYLDSAGELFF

V: TRBV18
J: TRBJ2-7
D: TRBD1
size: few
DNA: TGTGCCAGCTCACCCTGGGACAGGGATGGTGAGCAGTACTTC
CDR3: CASSPWDRDGEQYF

V: TRBV30
J: TRBJ2-7
D: TRBD1
size: -
DNA: TGTGCCTGGAGTCCCGGACAGGGCTACGAGCAGTACTTC
CDR3: CAWSPGQGYEQYF

V: TRBV15
J: TRBJ1-2
D: -
size: -
DNA: TGTGCCACCAGCAGAGGAACAGGCGACCTCTATGGCTACACCTTC
CDR3: CATSRGTGDLYGYTF

V: TRBV21-1
J: TRBJ1-5
D: -
size: few
DNA: TGTGCCAGCAGCAAAGACGGACAGGGGAAAAACCAGCCCCAGCATTTT
CDR3: CASSKDGQGKNQPQHF

V: TRBV5-4
J: TRBJ2-1
D: -
size: few
DNA: TGTGCCAGCAGCTTGGTTGGGGGGGGGCGCTACAATGAGCAGTTCTTC
CDR3: CASSLVGGGRYNEQFF

V: TRBV7-2
J: TRBJ2-1
D: -
size: few
DNA: TGTGCCAGCAGCGGGGGGTACAATGAGCAGTTCTTC
CDR3: CASSGGYNEQFF

V: TRBV6-6
J: TRBJ2-1
D: TRBD2
size: few
DNA: TGTGCCAGCAGTGATAGCGGGAGGCCAGGTGAGCAGTTCTTC
CDR3: CASSDSGRPGEQFF

V: TRBV29-1
J: TRBJ2-5
D: TRBD2
size: -
DNA: TGCAGCGTTGCGGTGTGGGAGCGGGGAGGTGAGACCCAGTACTTC
CDR3: CSVAVWERGGETQYF

V: TRBV5-4
J: TRBJ2-1
D: TRBD1
size: few
DNA: TGTGCCAGCAGCCGCCCGGACAGGGTCAAGGAGCAGTTCTTC
CDR3: CASSRPDRVKEQFF

V: TRBV5-6
J: TRBJ2-3
D: -
size: -
DNA: TGTGCCAGCAGCCCCTCTTGGGTTGCGGGCTGGGATACGCAGTATTTT
CDR3: CASSPSWVAGWDTQYF

V: TRBV18
J: TRBJ1-1
D: -
size: few
DNA: TGTGCCAGCTCACCCTATATTTCGAACACTGAAGCTTTCTTT
CDR3: CASSPYISNTEAFF

V: TRBV25-1
J: TRBJ2-3
D: TRBD2
size: -
DNA: TGTGCCAGCAGTGTCGGGACTAGCGGAGGGCCCACAGATACGCAGTATTTT
CDR3: CASSVGTSGGPTDTQYF

V: TRBV4-1
J: TRBJ2-5
D: TRBD2
size: -
DNA: TGCGCCAGCAGGGACATAGCGGGGATTCAAGAGACCCAGTACTTC
CDR3: CASRDIAGIQETQYF

V: TRBV5-1
J: TRBJ1-2
D: TRBD1
size: few
DNA: TGCGCCAGCAGCTCTCGGGACAGGGGGAACTATGGCTACACCTTC
CDR3: CASSSRDRGNYGYTF

V: TRBV7-2
J: TRBJ2-5
D: TRBD1
size: -
DNA: TGTGCCAGCAGCCCTACTTCGGACAGGATGCGAGAGACCCAGTACTTC
CDR3: CASSPTSDRMRETQYF

V: TRBV10-3
J: TRBJ1-2
D: -
size: -
DNA: TGTGCCATCAAAGCAGCAGGCGACTATGGCTACACCTTC
CDR3: CAIKAAGDYGYTF

V: TRBV4-1
J: TRBJ2-2
D: TRBD2
size: few
DNA: TGCGCCAGCAGCCAGTGGAGCGGGGGGATATACACCGGGGAGCTGTTTTTT
CDR3: CASSQWSGGIYTGELFF

V: TRBV7-2
J: TRBJ1-5
D: -
size: few
DNA: TGTGCCAGCAGCTTAGTCGGCAATCAGCCCCAGCATTTT
CDR3: CASSLVGNQPQHF

V: TRBV11-3
J: TRBJ2-2
D: TRBD2
size: -
DNA: TGTGCCAGCAGCTTTCCTAGCGGGGCTATTAACACCGGGGAGCTGTTTTTT
CDR3: CASSFPSGAINTGELFF

V: TRBV25-1
J: TRBJ2-5
D: -
size: few
DNA: TGTGCCAGCAGTGAAGGGTCGGGTGGGCAAGAGACCCAGTACTTC
CDR3: CASSEGSGGQETQYF

V: TRBV5-4
J: TRBJ2-7
D: -
size: -
DNA: TGTGCCAGCAGCTCGATGACTAGGGTCTACGAGCAGTACTTC
CDR3: CASSSMTRVYEQYF

V: TRBV7-6
J: TRBJ1-6
D: -
size: few
DNA: TGTGCCAGCAGCTTACGTGCGACAAATTCACCCCTCCACTTT
CDR3: CASSLRATNSPLHF

V: TRBV18
J: TRBJ1-1
D: -
size: few
DNA: TGTGCCAGCTCACCTAACTCTGGAGGCCAGATGAACACTGAAGCTTTCTTT
CDR3: CASSPNSGGQMNTEAFF